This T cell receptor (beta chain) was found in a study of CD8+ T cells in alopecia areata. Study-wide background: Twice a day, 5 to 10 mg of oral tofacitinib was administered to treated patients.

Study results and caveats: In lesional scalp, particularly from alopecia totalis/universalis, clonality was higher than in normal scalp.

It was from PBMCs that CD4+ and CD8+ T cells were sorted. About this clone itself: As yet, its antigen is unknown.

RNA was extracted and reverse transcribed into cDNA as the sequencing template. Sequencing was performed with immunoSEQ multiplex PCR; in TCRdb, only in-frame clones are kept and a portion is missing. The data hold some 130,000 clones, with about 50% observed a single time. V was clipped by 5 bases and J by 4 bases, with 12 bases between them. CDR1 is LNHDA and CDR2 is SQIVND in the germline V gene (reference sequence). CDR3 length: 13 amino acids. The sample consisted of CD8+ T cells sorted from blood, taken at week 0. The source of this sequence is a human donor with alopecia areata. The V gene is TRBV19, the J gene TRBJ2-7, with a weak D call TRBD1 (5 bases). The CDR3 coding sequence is TGTGCCAGTAGTCCTGGACACCTATACGAGCAGTACTTC. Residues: CASSPGHLYEQYF.